The 32 T cell receptor beta chains presented below share a single source sample, sequenced in a study of blood T cells in healthy people across ages. Next came a second PCR, run for roughly 6 to 11 cycles, which used a sample-barcoded 5' primer along with a J-beta primer mix. TCRdb processed the 5' RACE reads anew with MiXCR; each CDR3 protein has one entry. This table has 800,000 or so distinct CDR3 sequences, around 25% appearing once. In addition, the sample was reused for a study of T cells of mothers and their children.

Source material: blood. The receptors were gathered from a boy aged 5-17 years in good health.

This clonotype was counted a few times. V is TRBV20-1 and J is TRBJ2-4; 7 nucleotides agree with TRBD1. Germline CDR1 DFQATT, CDR2 SNEGSKA (reference sequence). The CDR3 runs 18 residues. V lost 1 base and J lost 6; bases outside the gene matches: 18. CDR3 sequence: CSARVAQLKTGPGNIQYF. The CDR3, as DNA: TGCAGTGCTAGAGTCGCCCAACTGAAGACAGGGCCGGGAAACATTCAGTACTTC.

The gene calls are TRBV29-1 and TRBJ1-2, with D possibly being TRBD1 (6 bases). Between the trimmed V and J ends, which lost 3 bases and 6 bases, there was a span of 20 bases. This CDR3 comprises 15 residues. CDR1 is SQVTM and CDR2 is ANQGSEA in the germline V gene. CDR3 DNA sequence: TGCAGCGTTGACCCATATGACAGGAAGGATGATGGCTACACCTTC. Translated: CSVDPYDRKDDGYTF.

The chain's CDR3 is CASPRAGGEEYEQYF. In nucleotides, the CDR3 is TGTGCCAGCCCCCGGGCGGGAGGGGAGGAGTACGAGCAGTACTTC. The chain is built from TRBV6-6 and TRBJ2-5, with 9 positions matching TRBD2. The J call is uncertain, as TRBJ2-7 better fits the DNA end. Germline V lookup: CDR1 MNHNY, CDR2 SVGAGI (reference sequence). The CDR3 loop spans 15 amino acids.

Comments on this clonotype: A clone one base away is much larger, so this may be a read error. The J gene is TRBJ2-7, the V gene TRBV27; 9 bases align to TRBD1. This CDR3 is built from 14 residues. J gave up 3 bases and V 4 bases, and 4 bases lay outside the gene matches. In germline, CDR1 is MNHEY, CDR2 SMNVEV (reference sequence). CDR3 loop: CASSSGTGLYEQYF. Written as DNA, the CDR3 is TGTGCCAGCAGTTCCGGGACAGGGCTCTACGAGCAGTACTTC.

The V and J genes are TRBV28 and TRBJ1-4; D not certain. The length of the CDR3 is 14 residues. Deletions cut 5 bases from V and 8 bases from J, with 15 bases between. The germline CDR1 and CDR2 sequences are MDHEN and SYDVKM. The CDR3 loop reads CASSIQLQNEKLFF. Here the CDR3 DNA reads TGTGCCAGCAGTATACAGCTACAGAACGAAAAACTGTTTTTT.

This sequence joins TRBV7-9 and TRBJ2-5; 7 nucleotides agree with TRBD1. The CDR3 contains 16 residues. CDR1 and CDR2 from the germline V gene are SEHNR and FQNEAQ (reference sequence). Trimming took 2 bases from V and 2 from J; bases not matched to a gene: 8. The CDR3 nucleotides are TGTGCCAGCAGCTTAACGGGACAGCCTATTCAAGAGACCCAGTACTTC. It encodes CASSLTGQPIQETQYF.

This clonotype has just a few counts. The rearrangement links TRBV20-1 to TRBJ1-2; 10 bases line up with TRBD1. The ends lost 6 bases at V and 3 bases at J; junction bases unmatched: 7. CDR3 length: 14 residues. CDR1 is DFQATT and CDR2 is SNEGSKA in the germline V gene (reference sequence). The CDR3 DNA reads TGCAGTGCCTTAGCGGGACAGGGGTACTATGGCTACACCTTC. This sequence encodes CSALAGQGYYGYTF.

The table lists this clonotype with a few counts. The V and J genes are TRBV9 and TRBJ1-1; no clear D gene. Trimming removed 5 bases at V and 0 bases at J, with 14 bases between. The CDR3 is made up of 15 amino acids. CDR1 SGDLS and CDR2 YYNGEE come from the germline V gene. CDR3 nucleotides: TGTGCCAGCAGTTCGTATCGGTCCATGAACACTGAAGCTTTCTTT. This gives the protein CASSSYRSMNTEAFF.

The chain has TRBV20-1 and TRBJ2-5; 7 bases agree with TRBD1. The J segment lost 2 bases and the V segment lost 3 bases, leaving 6 bases of the junction unmatched. The CDR3 runs to 14 residues. Germline assignment: CDR1 DFQATT and CDR2 SNEGSKA (reference sequence). CDR3 nucleotide sequence: TGCAGTGCTAGGCCGGGACAGATGCAAGAGACCCAGTACTTC. Its protein is CSARPGQMQETQYF.

CDR3 protein: CASSLGRGDASSYEQYF. CDR3 in DNA: TGTGCCAGCAGCTTAGGGAGGGGGGACGCGAGCTCCTACGAGCAGTACTTC. This rearrangement joins TRBV13 to TRBJ2-5; D tentatively reads TRBD1 or TRBD2 (6 bases each). The J call may not be correct, given that the DNA end is closer to TRBJ2-7. Germline V lookup: CDR1 PRHDT, CDR2 FYEKMQ (reference sequence). The CDR3 is 17 amino acids.

This clonotype was seen more than once but under ten times. This chain links TRBV7-2 with TRBJ1-5, with a weak D call TRBD1 (5 bases). The V end lost 5 bases, the J end lost 6 bases, and 17 bases lay between the germline ends. The CDR3 covers 15 residues. CDR1 is SGHTA and CDR2 is FQGNSA in the germline V gene. CDR3 amino acids: CASSQRTGVGQPQHF. CDR3 in DNA: TGTGCCAGCAGCCAGAGGACGGGGGTCGGTCAGCCCCAGCATTTT.

In this sample, this clonotype turned up a few times. An end of the junction differs from the germline gene, which may be a read error. This chain uses TRBV7-2 with TRBJ1-5, with a tentative D call TRBD1 (5 bases). Germline CDR1 and CDR2: SGHTA and FQGNSA. CDR3 length: 16 residues. CDR3 DNA sequence: TGTGCCAGCAGCTTAGAATTAGGCCGGGGCAATCAGCCCCAACATTTT. Translating it yields CASSLELGRGNQPQHF.

This clonotype appeared a few times. The gene calls are TRBV4-3 and TRBJ2-1, with 8 bases lining up with TRBD1. The DNA end is more similar to TRBJ2-7, so the J call may be wrong. The germline V gene encodes CDR1 LGHNA and CDR2 YSLEER. CDR3 length: 15 amino acids. CDR3 amino acids: CASSPDRVGLYEQYF. The CDR3 nucleotides are TGCGCCAGCAGCCCGGACAGGGTTGGTCTTTACGAGCAGTACTTC.

This clonotype was found once. The chain couples TRBV13 to TRBJ1-4, with 7 positions matching TRBD1. V lost 6 bases, J lost 5 bases, and 9 bases stayed unmatched. The germline gives CDR1 PRHDT, CDR2 FYEKMQ (reference sequence). The CDR3 runs to 15 residues. In DNA, the CDR3 is TGTGCCAGCAGGACCCGGGGACAGATAAATGAAAAACTGTTTTTT. Translated: CASRTRGQINEKLFF.

This clonotype was detected only a few times. The junction does not match germline at one end; this may be a read error. The gene calls are TRBV29-1 and TRBJ2-5, with D unresolved. Per germline, CDR1 SQVTM and CDR2 ANQGSEA. The CDR3 contains 14 residues. In DNA form, the CDR3 reads TGCAGCGTTACCTTGGGTACAGTCCAAGAGACCCAGTGCTTC. Its protein is CSVTLGTVQETQCF.

V is TRBV18 and J is TRBJ2-7; D remains unclear. Germline V gene data show CDR1 as KGHSH and CDR2 as LQKENI. The CDR3 has 13 residues. Deletions cut 2 bases from V and 3 bases from J, with 8 bases between. CDR3 in DNA: TGTGCCAGCTCACCAGTCGGCAGCTACGAGCAGTACTTC. Amino acid sequence: CASSPVGSYEQYF.

The chain couples TRBV2 to TRBJ2-3; D may be TRBD2 (6 bases). Germline V gene sequence: CDR1 SNHLY, CDR2 FYNNEI. There are 13 residues in the CDR3. V shed 10 bases and J shed 4 bases, with 15 bases lying between them. The CDR3 sequence: CATAGSTADTQYF. The CDR3 region has the DNA TGTGCCACCGCCGGGAGCACGGCAGATACGCAGTATTTT.

This clonotype has only a few counts. The genes are TRBV7-8 and TRBJ2-5, with 10 bases fitting TRBD2. Germline CDR1 reads SGHVS; CDR2 reads FQNEAQ. Trimming removed 0 bases from V and 2 bases from J; junction bases left unmatched: 9. This CDR3 contains 18 residues. The CDR3 region is CASSLAGELAGLQETQYF. In DNA form, the CDR3 reads TGTGCCAGCAGCTTAGCGGGAGAACTAGCGGGGCTTCAAGAGACCCAGTACTTC.

The V call is TRBV20-1, the J call TRBJ2-5; no clear D gene. Trimming removed 3 bases at V and 5 bases at J, with 7 bases between. From germline, CDR1 is DFQATT and CDR2 SNEGSKA (reference sequence). The CDR3 loop spans 11 amino acids. In nucleotides, the CDR3 is TGCAGTGCTAGGACTCCCGAGACCCAGTACTTC. It translates to CSARTPETQYF.

The J gene is TRBJ2-7, the V gene TRBV27; TRBD2 aligns across 7 bases. This CDR3 is 16 amino acids long. Looked up from germline, CDR1 is MNHEY and CDR2 is SMNVEV (reference sequence). With V trimmed by 3 bases and J by 5 bases, 13 bases remained unmatched. For the CDR3, the DNA is TGTGCCAGCAGTTTCTCTAGCGGCCTACTCGGGGACGAGCAGTACTTC. Its protein is CASSFSSGLLGDEQYF.

There are a few counts of this clonotype. The junction shows a germline mismatch at one end, possibly a read error. This sequence joins TRBV28 and TRBJ2-7; D ambiguous. The V gene's germline CDR1 is MDHEN and CDR2 SYDVKM. The CDR3 runs to 12 residues. The chain's CDR3 is CASSRLAYKQYF. The DNA of the CDR3 is TGTGCCAGCAGCAGGCTTGCCTACAAGCAGTACTTC.

This clonotype came up a few times. The chain carries TRBV20-1 and TRBJ1-2, with TRBD1 matching 8 bases. The CDR3 is made up of 15 amino acids. Germline V gives CDR1 DFQATT, CDR2 SNEGSKA (reference sequence). Germline trimming cut 6 bases from V and 7 bases from J; bases unmatched to any gene: 16. The CDR3 coding sequence is TGCAGTGCACCCCGTGGGACAGGACCAGGCCTTGGCTACACCTTC. It is translated as CSAPRGTGPGLGYTF.

This clonotype came up a few times. This chain uses TRBV12-3 or TRBV12-4 with TRBJ1-1, with 7 bases aligning to TRBD1. The CDR3 has 16 residues. Unmatched junction bases numbered 10, after V lost 5 bases and J lost 1 base. CDR3: CASSPRGDSRNTEAFF. The DNA for the CDR3 is TGTGCCAGCAGTCCGAGGGGGGACAGCCGGAACACTGAAGCTTTCTTT.

A few counts support this clonotype. This chain connects TRBV7-9 to TRBJ1-1; 8 bases fit TRBD1. The CDR3 loop spans 13 amino acids. Germline CDR1 SEHNR, CDR2 FQNEAQ (reference sequence). V was pared by 4 bases and J by 8 bases, with 6 bases of the junction left unmatched. The CDR3 nucleotides read TGTGCCAGCAGCTATCAAACAGGGGGGGAAGCTTTCTTT. The encoded protein is CASSYQTGGEAFF.

This clonotype was counted a few times. V is TRBV7-2 and J is TRBJ1-5; no clear D. Germline CDR1 is SGHTA and CDR2 is FQGNSA. V was shortened by 5 bases and J by 3 bases, with 14 bases between the two germline ends. This CDR3 comprises 15 residues. CDR3 in amino acids: CASSLAGSLNQPQHF. DNA for the CDR3: TGTGCCAGCAGCCTGGCCGGATCGCTCAATCAGCCCCAGCATTTT.

CDR3 protein: CSVGGTSGIGSYNEQFF. In nucleotides, the CDR3 is TGCAGCGTTGGGGGGACTAGCGGGATAGGGTCCTACAATGAGCAGTTCTTC. The rearrangement joins TRBV29-1 to TRBJ2-1; 13 nucleotides align to TRBD2. J was trimmed by 1 base and V by 4 bases; bases with no gene match: 7. Germline V CDR1 and CDR2: SQVTM, ANQGSEA. The CDR3 is 17 amino acids.

This clonotype has only a few counts. The V and J genes are TRBV28 and TRBJ2-4; maybe TRBD2 (6 bases). The length of the CDR3 is 14 residues. Trimming shortened V by 5 bases and J by 5 bases, and 13 bases separated the two germline ends. Germline-derived CDR1 and CDR2 are MDHEN and SYDVKM. This chain's CDR3 is CASSHPGLQNIQYF. The CDR3 DNA follows: TGTGCCAGCAGTCACCCGGGACTGCAAAACATTCAGTACTTC.

The V and J genes are TRBV29-1 and TRBJ2-5; 7 bases fit TRBD1. Germline CDR1 and CDR2: SQVTM and ANQGSEA. The CDR3 contains 12 residues. V was pared by 8 bases and J by 5 bases, with 8 bases of the junction left unmatched. In DNA form, the CDR3 reads TGCAGCTTGACAGGGTTTGAGGAGACCCAGTACTTC. It specifies CSLTGFEETQYF.

The chain joins TRBV20-1 to TRBJ2-5; D call uncertain. The end of the DNA fits TRBJ2-7 better, so the J call may be wrong. Germline V lookup: CDR1 DFQATT, CDR2 SNEGSKA (reference sequence). CDR3 length: 11 amino acids. DNA of the CDR3: TGCAGTGCTCAGGTCGTCTACGAGCAGTACTTC. It codes for CSAQVVYEQYF.

This clonotype appeared many times. The V and J genes are TRBV6-4 and TRBJ1-1, with D possibly TRBD1 on 6 matching bases. CDR1 is MRHNA and CDR2 is SNTAGT in the germline V gene. Between the trimmed V and J ends, which lost 4 bases and 7 bases, there was a span of 16 bases. The CDR3 is 14 amino acids. The CDR3 DNA reads as TGTGCCAGCAGTGCGGAGGGGGAGGTCAGTGAAGCTTTCTTT. This encodes CASSAEGEVSEAFF.

The V and J genes are TRBV28 and TRBJ2-1, with D maybe TRBD1 (5 bases). The J call is doubtful: the DNA matches TRBJ2-5 better. The CDR3 has 15 residues. CDR1 is MDHEN and CDR2 is SYDVKM in the germline V gene. CDR3 region: CASSRRQGRQETQYF. CDR3 coding DNA: TGTGCCAGCAGCCGGCGTCAGGGTAGGCAAGAGACCCAGTACTTC.

The rearrangement uses TRBV5-1 and TRBJ1-1, with D possibly matching TRBD1 (5 bases). Trimming pared 4 bases from V and 7 bases from J, leaving 14 bases between. CDR3 length: 13 residues. Germline CDR1 SGHRS, CDR2 YFSETQ. The CDR3 region is CASSLGTLYEAFF. The CDR3, as DNA: TGCGCCAGCAGCCTAGGGACCCTATATGAAGCTTTCTTT.